This TCR beta chain was sequenced during a study of beta chain features in type 1 diabetes. Overall study results and limits: Type 1 diabetes patients had TCRB CDR3s that were shorter (moderately but significantly so) in all four CD4+ subsets.

Donors contributed one heparinised blood draw apiece, averaging about 120 mL. Isolation of CD4+ naive, central memory, regulatory and stem cell-like memory cells was achieved by sorting via CD45RO/CCR7/CD25/CD127/CD95/CD27. Expressed TCRB transcripts were sequenced because the isolated RNA had all been reverse transcribed beforehand. Produced via immunoSEQ multiplex PCR; TCRdb's table is partial and in-frame only. Among a few hundred thousand clones, roughly 17% were seen once, and the ten largest hold about 0.078%. The CDR3 contains 14 residues. CDR1 MNHEY and CDR2 SMNVEV come from the germline V gene (reference sequence). With V trimmed by 10 bases and J by 2 bases, 11 bases remained unmatched. Regarding this clone: The target antigen is unknown.

V usage is TRBV27 and J usage is TRBJ2-7; 7 bases map to TRBD1. This sequence was found in a man under 40 with type 1 diabetes. Sequencing used naive CD4+ T cells from blood. The CDR3 nucleotides read TGTGCCACCTCACCCTATGGGACAGCCTACGAGCAGTACTTC. Amino acid sequence: CATSPYGTAYEQYF.